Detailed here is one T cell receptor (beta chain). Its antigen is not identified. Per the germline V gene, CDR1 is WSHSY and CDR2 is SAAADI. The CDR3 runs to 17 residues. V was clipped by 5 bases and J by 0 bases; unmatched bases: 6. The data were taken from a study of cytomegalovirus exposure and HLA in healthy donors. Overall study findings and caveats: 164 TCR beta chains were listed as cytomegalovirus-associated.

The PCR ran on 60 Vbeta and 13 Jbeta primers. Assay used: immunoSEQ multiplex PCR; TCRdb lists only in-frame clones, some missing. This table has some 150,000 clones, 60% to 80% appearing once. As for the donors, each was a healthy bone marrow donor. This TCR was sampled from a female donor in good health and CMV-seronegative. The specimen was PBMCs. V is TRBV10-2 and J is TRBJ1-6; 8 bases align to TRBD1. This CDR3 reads CASSPRTGLSYNSPLHF. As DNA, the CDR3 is TGCGCCAGCAGTCCCCGGACAGGGCTCTCCTATAATTCACCCCTCCACTTT.